This T cell receptor (beta chain) derives from a study of cytomegalovirus exposure and HLA in healthy donors. The CDR3 loop spans 16 amino acids. Germline CDR1 and CDR2: SQVTM and ANQGSEA. V shed 1 base and J 5 bases; nucleotides not matched to a gene: 12. With respect to this clone: What it recognizes is unknown.

The PCR ran on 60 Vbeta and 13 Jbeta primers. Sequenced by immunoSEQ multiplex PCR; TCRdb stores in-frame clones only, minus some. In the table there are tens of thousands of clones, roughly two thirds of which are singletons. Study findings and constraints: The study designated 150 or so TCR beta chains cytomegalovirus-associated. Researchers reported from a later analysis that most CMV-associated TCR beta chains appeared HLA-restricted. A later look showed TCR association rates differing by HLA locus, highest for DRB1 and lowest for HLA-C. In a later analysis, at a false discovery rate of 0.05, approximately 16,000 TCR beta sequences matched HLA alleles.

The sequenced sample was PBMCs. The genes are TRBV29-1 and TRBJ1-1, with 8 nucleotides matching TRBD1. This clonotype was sampled from a man between 60 and 70 years old in good health and CMV-seropositive. In nucleotides, the CDR3 is TGCAGCGTTGAAGTTTTGGACAGGGCCTCGAGTACTGAAGCTTTCTTT. Amino acid sequence: CSVEVLDRASSTEAFF.